This T cell receptor (beta chain) was recorded in a study of blood T cell repertoires in COVID-19. Measured with immunoSEQ multiplex PCR; TCRdb has only the in-frame clones, and not every one. The sample holds about 380,000 clones, over 65% seen once. The CDR3 is made up of 15 amino acids. Losses at the gene ends were 5 bases for V and 3 bases for J; bases not matched to a gene: 4. The germline gives CDR1 SEHNR, CDR2 FQNEAQ (reference sequence). This TCR derives from a human donor with acute or convalescent COVID-19. The donor label of this sample is uncertain. This sequence joins TRBV7-9 and TRBJ2-3; 11 bases fit TRBD1. The specimen was peripheral blood. The CDR3 reads CASSTRDRGTDTQYF. In DNA, the CDR3 is TGTGCCAGCAGCACCCGGGACAGGGGGACAGATACGCAGTATTTT. The complete variable domain, with remaining parts taken from reference TRBV7-9 and TRBJ2-3, reads DTGVSQNPRHKITKRGQNVTFRCDPISEHNRLYWYRQTLGQGPEFLTYFQNEAQLEKSRLLSDRFSAERPKGSFSTLEIQRTEQGDSAMYLCASSTRDRGTDTQYFGPGTRLTVL.